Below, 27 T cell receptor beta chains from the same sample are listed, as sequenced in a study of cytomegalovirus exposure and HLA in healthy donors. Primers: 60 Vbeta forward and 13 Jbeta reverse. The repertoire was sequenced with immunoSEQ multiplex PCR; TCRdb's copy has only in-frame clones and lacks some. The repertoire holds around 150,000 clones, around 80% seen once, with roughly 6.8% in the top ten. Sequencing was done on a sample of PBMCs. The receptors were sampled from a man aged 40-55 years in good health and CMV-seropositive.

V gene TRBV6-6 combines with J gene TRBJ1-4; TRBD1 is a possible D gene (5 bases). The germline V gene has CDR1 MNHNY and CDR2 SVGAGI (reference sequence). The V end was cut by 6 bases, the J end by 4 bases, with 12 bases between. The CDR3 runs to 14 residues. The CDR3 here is CASSLTEINEKLFF. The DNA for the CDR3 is TGTGCCAGCAGCCTGACAGAGATTAATGAAAAACTGTTTTTT.

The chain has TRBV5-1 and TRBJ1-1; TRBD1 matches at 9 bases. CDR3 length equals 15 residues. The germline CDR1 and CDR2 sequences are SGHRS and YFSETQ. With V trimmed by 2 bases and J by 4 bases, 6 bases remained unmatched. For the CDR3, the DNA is TGCGCCAGCAGCTTTAACAGGGGGCTGGGCACTGAAGCTTTCTTT. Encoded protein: CASSFNRGLGTEAFF.

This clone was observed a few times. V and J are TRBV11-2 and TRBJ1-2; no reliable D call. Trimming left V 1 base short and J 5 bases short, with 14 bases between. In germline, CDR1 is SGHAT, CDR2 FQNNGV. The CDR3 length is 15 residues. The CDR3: CASSLALSQYYGYTF. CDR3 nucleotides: TGTGCCAGCAGCTTAGCCCTTTCACAGTATTATGGCTACACCTTC. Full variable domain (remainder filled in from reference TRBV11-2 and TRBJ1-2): EAGVAQSPRYKIIEKRQSVAFWCNPISGHATLYWYQQILGQGPKLLIQFQNNGVVDDSQLPKDRFSAERLKGVDSTLKIQPAKLEDSAVYLCASSLALSQYYGYTFGSGTRLTVV.

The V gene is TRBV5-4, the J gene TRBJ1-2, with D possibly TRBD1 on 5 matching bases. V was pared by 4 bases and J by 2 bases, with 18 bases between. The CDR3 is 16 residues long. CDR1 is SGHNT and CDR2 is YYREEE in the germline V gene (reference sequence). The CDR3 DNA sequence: TGTGCCAGCAGCGTGGATCCTACAGGTATAAACTATGGCTACACCTTC. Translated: CASSVDPTGINYGYTF.

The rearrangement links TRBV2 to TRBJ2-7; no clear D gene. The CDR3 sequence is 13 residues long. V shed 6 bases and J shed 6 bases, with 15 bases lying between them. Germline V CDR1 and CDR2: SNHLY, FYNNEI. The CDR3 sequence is CASSLTGASEQYF. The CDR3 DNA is TGTGCCAGCAGCTTGACCGGAGCCTCCGAGCAGTACTTC.

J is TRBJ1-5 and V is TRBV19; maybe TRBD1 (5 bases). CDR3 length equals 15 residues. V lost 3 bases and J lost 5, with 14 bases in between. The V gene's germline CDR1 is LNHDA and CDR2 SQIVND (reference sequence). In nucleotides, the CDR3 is TGTGCCAGTAGTATGGGGGGACGAGGGCATCAGCCCCAGCATTTT. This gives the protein CASSMGGRGHQPQHF.

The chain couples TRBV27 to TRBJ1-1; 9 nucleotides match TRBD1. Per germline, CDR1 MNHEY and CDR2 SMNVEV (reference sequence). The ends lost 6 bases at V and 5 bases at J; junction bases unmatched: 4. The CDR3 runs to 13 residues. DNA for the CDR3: TGTGCCAGCAGATTGACAGGGGGGACTGAAGCTTTCTTT. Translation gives CASRLTGGTEAFF.

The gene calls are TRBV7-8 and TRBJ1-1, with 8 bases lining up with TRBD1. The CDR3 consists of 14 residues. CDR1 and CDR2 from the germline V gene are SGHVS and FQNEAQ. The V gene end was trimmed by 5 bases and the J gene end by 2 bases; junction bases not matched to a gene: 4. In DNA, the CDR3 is TGTGCCAGCAGCGTCGACAGGGGAAACACTGAAGCTTTCTTT. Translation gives CASSVDRGNTEAFF.

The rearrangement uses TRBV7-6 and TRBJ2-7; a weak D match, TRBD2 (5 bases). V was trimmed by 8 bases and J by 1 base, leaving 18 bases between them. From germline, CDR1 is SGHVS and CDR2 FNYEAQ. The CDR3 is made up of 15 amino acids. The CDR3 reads CASSLELGGSYEQYF. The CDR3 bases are TGTGCCAGCTCGTTGGAACTAGGCGGGTCCTACGAGCAGTACTTC.

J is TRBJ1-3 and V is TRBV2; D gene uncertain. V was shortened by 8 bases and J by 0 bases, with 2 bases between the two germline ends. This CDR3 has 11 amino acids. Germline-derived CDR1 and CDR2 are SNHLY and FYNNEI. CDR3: CASRSGNTIYF. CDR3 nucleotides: TGTGCCAGCCGCTCTGGAAACACCATATATTTT.

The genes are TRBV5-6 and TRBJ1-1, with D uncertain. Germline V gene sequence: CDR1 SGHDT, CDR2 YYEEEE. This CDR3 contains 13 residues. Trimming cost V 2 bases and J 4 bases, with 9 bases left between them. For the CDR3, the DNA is TGTGCCAGCAGCTTAAACGCCGGCACTGAAGCTTTCTTT. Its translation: CASSLNAGTEAFF.

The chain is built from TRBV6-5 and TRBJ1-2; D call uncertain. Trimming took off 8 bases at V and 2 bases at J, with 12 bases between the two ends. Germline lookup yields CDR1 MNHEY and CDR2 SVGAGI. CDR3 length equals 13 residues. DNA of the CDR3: TGTGCCAGCTGTGAGGCCCTGAACTATGGCTACACCTTC. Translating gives CASCEALNYGYTF.

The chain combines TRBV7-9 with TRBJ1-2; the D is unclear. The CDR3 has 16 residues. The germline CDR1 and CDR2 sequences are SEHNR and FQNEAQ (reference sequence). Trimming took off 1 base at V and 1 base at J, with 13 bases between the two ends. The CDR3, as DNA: TGTGCCAGCAGCTTAGGGCAGGTCGGGGTTAACTATGGCTACACCTTC. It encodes CASSLGQVGVNYGYTF.

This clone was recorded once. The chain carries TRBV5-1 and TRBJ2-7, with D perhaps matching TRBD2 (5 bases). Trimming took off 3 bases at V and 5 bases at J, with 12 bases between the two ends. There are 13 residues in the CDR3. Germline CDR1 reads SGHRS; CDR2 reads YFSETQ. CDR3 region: CASSSISGNEQYF. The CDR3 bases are TGCGCCAGCAGCTCTATTTCGGGGAACGAGCAGTACTTC. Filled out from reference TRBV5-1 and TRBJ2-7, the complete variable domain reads KAGVTQTPRYLIKTRGQQVTLSCSPISGHRSVSWYQQTPGQGLQFLFEYFSETQRNKGNFPGRFSGRQFSNSRSEMNVSTLELGDSALYLCASSSISGNEQYFGPGTRLTVT.

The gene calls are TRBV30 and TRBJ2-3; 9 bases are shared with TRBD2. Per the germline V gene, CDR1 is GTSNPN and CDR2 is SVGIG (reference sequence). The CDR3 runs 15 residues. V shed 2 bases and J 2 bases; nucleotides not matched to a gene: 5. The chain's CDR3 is CAWSKLAGYTDTQYF. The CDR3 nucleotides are TGTGCCTGGAGTAAACTAGCGGGCTACACAGATACGCAGTATTTT. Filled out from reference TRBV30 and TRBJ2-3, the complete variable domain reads SQTIHQWPATLVQPVGSPLSLECTVEGTSNPNLYWYRQAAGRGLQLLFYSVGIGQISSEVPQNLSASRPQDRQFILSSKKLLLSDSGFYLCAWSKLAGYTDTQYFGPGTRLTVL.

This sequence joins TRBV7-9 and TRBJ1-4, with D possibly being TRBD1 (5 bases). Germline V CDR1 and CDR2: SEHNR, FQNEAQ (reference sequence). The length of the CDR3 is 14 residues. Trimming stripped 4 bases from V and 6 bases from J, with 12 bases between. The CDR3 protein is CASSWGGGDEKLFF. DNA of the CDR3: TGTGCCAGCAGCTGGGGGGGAGGGGATGAAAAACTGTTTTTT.

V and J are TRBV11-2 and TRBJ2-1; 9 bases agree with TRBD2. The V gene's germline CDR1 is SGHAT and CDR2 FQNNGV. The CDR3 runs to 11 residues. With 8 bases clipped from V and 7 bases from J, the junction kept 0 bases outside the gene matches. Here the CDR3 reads CASAGGNEQFF. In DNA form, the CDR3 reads TGTGCCAGCGCGGGGGGGAATGAGCAGTTCTTC.

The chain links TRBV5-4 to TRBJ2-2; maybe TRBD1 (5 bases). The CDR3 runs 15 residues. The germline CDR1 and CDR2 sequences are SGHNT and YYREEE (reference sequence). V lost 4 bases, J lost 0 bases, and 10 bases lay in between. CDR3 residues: CASSTRTTNTGELFF. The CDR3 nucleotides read TGTGCCAGCAGCACCCGGACAACGAACACCGGGGAGCTGTTTTTT.

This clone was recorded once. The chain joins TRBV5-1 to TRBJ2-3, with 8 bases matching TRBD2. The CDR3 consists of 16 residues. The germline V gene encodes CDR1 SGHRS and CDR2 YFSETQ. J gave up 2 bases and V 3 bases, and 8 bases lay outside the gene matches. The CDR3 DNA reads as TGCGCCAGCAGCTCCGCGCTAGCGGGCTCCACAGATACGCAGTATTTT. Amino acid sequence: CASSSALAGSTDTQYF.

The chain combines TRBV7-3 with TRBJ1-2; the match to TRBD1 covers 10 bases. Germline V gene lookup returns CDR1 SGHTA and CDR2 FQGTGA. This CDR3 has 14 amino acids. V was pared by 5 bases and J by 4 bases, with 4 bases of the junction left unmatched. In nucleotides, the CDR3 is TGTGCCAGCAGCCAAGGACAGGGGGGCTATGGCTACACCTTC. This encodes CASSQGQGGYGYTF.

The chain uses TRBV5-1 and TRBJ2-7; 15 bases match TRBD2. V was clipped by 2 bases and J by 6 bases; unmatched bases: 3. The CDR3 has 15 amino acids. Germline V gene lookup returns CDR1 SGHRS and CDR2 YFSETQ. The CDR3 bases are TGCGCCAGCAGCTTCGGACTAGCGGGAGGGAGCGAGCAGTACTTC. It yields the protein CASSFGLAGGSEQYF.

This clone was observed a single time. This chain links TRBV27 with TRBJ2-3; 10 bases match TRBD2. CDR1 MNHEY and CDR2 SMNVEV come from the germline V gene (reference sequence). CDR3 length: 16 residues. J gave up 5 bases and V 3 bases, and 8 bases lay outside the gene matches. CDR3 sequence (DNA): TGTGCCAGCAGTTTCCCTAGCGGGAGTGGTGTAGATACGCAGTATTTT. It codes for CASSFPSGSGVDTQYF.

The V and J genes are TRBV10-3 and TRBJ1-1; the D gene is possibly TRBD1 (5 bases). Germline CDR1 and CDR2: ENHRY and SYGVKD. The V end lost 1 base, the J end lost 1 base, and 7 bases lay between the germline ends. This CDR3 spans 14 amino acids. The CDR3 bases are TGTGCCATCAGTGAGTTTCAGGGGAACACTGAAGCTTTCTTT. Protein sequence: CAISEFQGNTEAFF.

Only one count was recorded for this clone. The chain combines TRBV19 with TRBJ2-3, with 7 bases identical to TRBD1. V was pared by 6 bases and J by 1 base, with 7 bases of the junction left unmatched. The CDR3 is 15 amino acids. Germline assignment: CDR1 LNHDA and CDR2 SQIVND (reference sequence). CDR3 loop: CASSEGAGRTDTQYF. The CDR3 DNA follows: TGTGCCAGTAGCGAGGGGGCAGGACGCACAGATACGCAGTATTTT.

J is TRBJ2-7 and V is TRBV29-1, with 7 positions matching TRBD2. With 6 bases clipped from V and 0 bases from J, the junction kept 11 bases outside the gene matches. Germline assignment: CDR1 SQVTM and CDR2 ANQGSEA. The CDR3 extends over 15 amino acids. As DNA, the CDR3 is TGCAGCGTAGAAAATAGCGGGCGAGGCTCCTACGAGCAGTACTTC. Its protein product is CSVENSGRGSYEQYF.

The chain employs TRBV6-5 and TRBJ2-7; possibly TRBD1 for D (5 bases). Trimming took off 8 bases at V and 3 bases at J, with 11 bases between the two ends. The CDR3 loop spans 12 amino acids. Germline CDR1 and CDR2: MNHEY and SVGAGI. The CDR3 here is CASGRGGYEQYF. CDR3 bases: TGTGCCAGCGGTAGGGGCGGCTACGAGCAGTACTTC.

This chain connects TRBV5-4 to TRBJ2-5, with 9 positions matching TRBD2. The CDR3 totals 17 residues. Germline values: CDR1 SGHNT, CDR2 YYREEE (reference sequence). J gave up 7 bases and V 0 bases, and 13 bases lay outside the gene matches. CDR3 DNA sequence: TGTGCCAGCAGCTTGGGGGGGCCTAGCGGGGACGTGGGGACCCAGTACTTC. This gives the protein CASSLGGPSGDVGTQYF.